Listed below are T cell receptor beta chains from one sample, sequenced in a study of shared clonotypes between healthy human individuals. Clones were read by immunoSEQ multiplex PCR, and TCRdb kept only the in-frame ones, dropping some. The sample lists around 2.1 million clones, more than 85% occurring once. Sequencing was performed on naive CD8+ T cells from PBMCs. Receptors originate from a young man in good health. Some clones in this sample may be carry-over from other donors' samples. CDR3s include the opening cysteine and the closing phenylalanine or tryptophan. A D gene is named only where the DNA matches it firmly. Clone size is given for some rows only: seen once, a few or many times, or a class if the clone is expanded.

>TRBJ2-7|NA|TRBV6-5|TRBD1
TGTGCCAGCAGTACCCGACAGGGTTCGTCCTACGAGCAGTACTTC
CASSTRQGSSYEQYF
>TRBJ2-5|NA|TRBV5-1|NA
TGCGCCAGCAGCTTGGAGGAGGTTGGGTACCAAGAGACCCAGTACTTC
CASSLEEVGYQETQYF
>TRBJ2-7|NA|TRBV11-2|NA
TGTGCCAGCAGCCCGACTTCTTACGAGCAGTACTTC
CASSPTSYEQYF
>TRBJ2-1|NA|TRBV25-1|NA
TGTGCCAGCAGTGAATATAAGCATGAGCAGTTCTTC
CASSEYKHEQFF
>TRBJ2-1|NA|TRBV7-9|TRBD2
TGTGCCAGCAGCTCTCTACTAGCGGGAGACTACAATGAGCAGTTCTTC
CASSSLLAGDYNEQFF
>TRBJ2-3|NA|TRBV7-9|NA
TGTGCCAGCAGCGAATCCCGGGAGCCAGATACGCAGTATTTT
CASSESREPDTQYF
>TRBJ2-7|NA|TRBV10-3|NA
TGTGCCATCAGTGAGTCCTTATACGAGCAGTACTTC
CAISESLYEQYF
>TRBJ1-5|once|TRBV5-8|NA
TGTGCCAGCAGCTTGCATCCGGGGCCCCAGCCCCAGCATTTT
CASSLHPGPQPQHF
>TRBJ2-1|NA|TRBV7-8|NA
TGTGCCAGCAGCTCAAACAATGAGCAGTTCTTC
CASSSNNEQFF
>TRBJ2-7|NA|TRBV4-1|NA
TGCGCCAGCAGCCAAGATTTGGCAGGGGATTACGAGCAGTACTTC
CASSQDLAGDYEQYF
>TRBJ2-5|NA|TRBV11-2|TRBD2
TGTGCCAGCGTCAGGACTAGCGGGAGGGCGGGGGAGACCCAGTACTTC
CASVRTSGRAGETQYF
>TRBJ2-3|NA|TRBV29-1|NA
TGCAGCGTCGGAACGTTAAAGGGGCGGACAGATACGCAGTATTTT
CSVGTLKGRTDTQYF
>TRBJ2-3|NA|TRBV10-3|NA
TGTGCCATCAGCGCCGGGACGCCGGGACCCGATACGCAGTATTTT
CAISAGTPGPDTQYF
>TRBJ1-1|NA|TRBV6-5|NA
TGTGCCAGCAGCCCCGGGGTGAACACTGAAGCTTTCTTT
CASSPGVNTEAFF
>TRBJ1-2|once|TRBV4-3|NA
TGCGCCAGCAGCCAAGGGTTCAGTGCTAGCTATGGCTACACCTTC
CASSQGFSASYGYTF
>TRBJ2-3|once|TRBV5-6|TRBD2
TGTGCCAGCAGCCTGCGGGGGGATACGCAGTATTTT
CASSLRGDTQYF
>TRBJ2-7|NA|TRBV7-9|NA
TGTGCCAGCAGCTTAACGGACTACGAGCAGTACTTC
CASSLTDYEQYF
>TRBJ2-1|NA|TRBV27|TRBD2
TGTGCCAGCAGTTTAAGCGGGAGGGCTTACAATGAGCAGTTCTTC
CASSLSGRAYNEQFF
>TRBJ2-2|NA|TRBV19|TRBD2
TGTGCCAGTAGCGAACTAGCGGGAGGGCAAAGAGGAACCGGGGAGCTGTTTTTT
CASSELAGGQRGTGELFF
>TRBJ2-7|NA|TRBV10-1|TRBD1
TGCGCCAGCAGACCCGGGACAGGGGCCTACGAGCAGTACTTC
CASRPGTGAYEQYF
>TRBJ2-3|NA|TRBV7-9|NA
TGTGCCAGCAGCTTAGAAACCCCCCTAGCGATTTCTAGCACAGATACGCAGTATTTT
CASSLETPLAISSTDTQYF
>TRBJ1-3|NA|TRBV11-2|NA
TGTGCCAGCACAGCCAACTGGGGGGGACGAAACACCATATATTTT
CASTANWGGRNTIYF
>TRBJ1-1|once|TRBV9|NA
TGTGCCAGCAGCGTCGACAGCGCTTTCACTGAAGCTTTCTTT
CASSVDSAFTEAFF
>TRBJ1-2|NA|TRBV4-1|NA
TGCGCCAGCAGCCGCTATGGTGAGGGCCTGGATGGCTACACCTTC
CASSRYGEGLDGYTF
>TRBJ2-1|NA|TRBV28|TRBD2
TGTGCCAGCAGTTTAAGTCTAGCGGCCTACAATGAGCAGTTCTTC
CASSLSLAAYNEQFF
>TRBJ2-1|NA|TRBV25-1|TRBD2
TGTGCCAGCAGCTCCCGGGGGGGCTACAATGAGCAGTTCTTC
CASSSRGGYNEQFF
>TRBJ1-1|NA|TRBV7-9|NA
TGTGCCAGCAGACCGAGGGGTAACACTGAAGCTTTCTTT
CASRPRGNTEAFF
>TRBJ2-7|NA|TRBV27|TRBD2
TGTGCCAGCAGTACCCTAGCGGGAGGGCCATCTGAGCAGTACTTC
CASSTLAGGPSEQYF
>TRBJ2-7|NA|TRBV7-9|TRBD1
TGTGCCAGCAGCTCCTCGGGACAGGGGGCTTACGAGCAGTACTTC
CASSSSGQGAYEQYF
>TRBJ2-7|NA|TRBV27|NA
TGTGCCAGCAGCCAACGCGGCGGGGGCCACGAGCAGTACTTC
CASSQRGGGHEQYF
>TRBJ1-4|NA|TRBV9|NA
TGTGCCAGCAGCGTAGAATGGTCAGGGGAAAAACTGTTTTTT
CASSVEWSGEKLFF
>TRBJ2-7|NA|TRBV5-1|NA
TGCGCCAGCCGTGGGGGGATCTCCTACGAGCAGTACTTC
CASRGGISYEQYF
>TRBJ1-1|NA|TRBV6-5|TRBD1
TGTGCCAGCAGTAAGACAGGGGGTACTGAAGCTTTCTTT
CASSKTGGTEAFF
>TRBJ2-5|NA|TRBV27|NA
TGTGCCATTGGGGGACGCCGTCAAGAGACCCAGTACTTC
CAIGGRRQETQYF
>TRBJ2-2|NA|TRBV6-5|NA
TGTGCCAGCAGTTACTTAGGGTGGGCGAACACCGGGGAGCTGTTTTTT
CASSYLGWANTGELFF
>TRBJ2-7|NA|TRBV10-1|TRBD2
TGCGCCAGCAGTGAACAACCGGGACTAGCTTACGAGCAGTACTTC
CASSEQPGLAYEQYF
>TRBJ2-1|NA|TRBV28|NA
TGTGCCAGCAGCCAGGAACGTTTTATAAACAATGAGCAGTTCTTC
CASSQERFINNEQFF
>TRBJ2-3|NA|TRBV7-3|TRBD2
TGTGCCAGCAGCCAGACTAGCGTACAGGGTACGCAGTATTTT
CASSQTSVQGTQYF
>TRBJ2-7|NA|TRBV10-3|NA
TGTGCCATCAGTGAGGTTTTGAAAGGCTACGAGCAGTACTTC
CAISEVLKGYEQYF
>TRBJ1-2|NA|TRBV10-3|TRBD1
TGTGCCATCAGGCGGGGACAGGGTGGCTATGGCTACACCTTC
CAIRRGQGGYGYTF
>TRBJ2-3|NA|TRBV6-5|TRBD1
TGTGCCAGCAGTTGGATCACAGGGGCTGCAGATACGCAGTATTTT
CASSWITGAADTQYF
>TRBJ2-7|NA|TRBV27|NA
TGTGCCAGCAGTTTCCGGGACGGTGTCTACGAGCAGTACTTC
CASSFRDGVYEQYF
>TRBJ2-7|NA|TRBV5-5|NA
TGTGCCAGCAGCTTACCGGGACGGCAGTACGAGCAGTACTTC
CASSLPGRQYEQYF
>TRBJ2-7|NA|TRBV4-2|TRBD1
TGTGCCAGCAGCGGGGGACAGTCCTACGAGCAGTACTTC
CASSGGQSYEQYF
>TRBJ2-3|NA|TRBV4-2|TRBD2
TGTGCCAGCAGCCAATCGGCGACTAGCGGTACCAACTATACGCAGTATTTT
CASSQSATSGTNYTQYF
>TRBJ2-2|NA|TRBV7-9|TRBD2
TGTGCCAGCAGCTCTAGCGGGGGGCCGAACACCGGGGAGCTGTTTTTT
CASSSSGGPNTGELFF
>TRBJ1-5|NA|TRBV10-2|NA
TGCGCCAGCAGTGAGGGACAGCGACGGCCCGTTCAGCCCCAGCATTTT
CASSEGQRRPVQPQHF
>TRBJ1-2|NA|TRBV10-3|NA
TGTGCCATCAGTGATGGGGGAAGGGTGGGGCACTATGGCTACACCTTC
CAISDGGRVGHYGYTF
>TRBJ2-1|NA|TRBV29-1|NA
TGCAGCGGGGGGCCCGGGACCAAAACCGATGAGCAGTTCTTC
CSGGPGTKTDEQFF
>TRBJ2-6|NA|TRBV7-2|NA
TGTGCCAGCAGCTTAGTCGACAGGCCCCCCTCTGGGGCCAACGTCCTGACTTTC
CASSLVDRPPSGANVLTF
>TRBJ1-5|few|TRBV4-1|NA
TGCGCCAGCAGCCAGTCCACCAAGAGCGGTCGTGCGATTCAGCCCCAGCATTTT
CASSQSTKSGRAIQPQHF
>TRBJ1-1|NA|TRBV5-1|NA
TGCGCCAGCAGCTTGCCCCGATTTGATATGAACACTGAAGCTTTCTTT
CASSLPRFDMNTEAFF
>TRBJ2-1|NA|TRBV11-2|TRBD1
TGTGCCAGCAGCTTAGGATTCATAGTCGACAGGGGATACAATGAGCAGTTCTTC
CASSLGFIVDRGYNEQFF
>TRBJ1-5|NA|TRBV10-3|NA
TGTGCCATCAGTGACTCCCGCGGTCAGCCCCAGCATTTT
CAISDSRGQPQHF